Described below is a single T cell receptor (beta chain) sequence and its context. TCRdb's table, derived via immunoSEQ multiplex PCR, lists solely in-frame clones and lacks some. The sample lists 120,000 or so clones, approximately 90% occurring once. V lost 5 bases, J lost 3 bases, and 14 bases lay in between. This CDR3 comprises 14 residues. Germline V gene lookup returns CDR1 MNHEY and CDR2 SMNVEV (reference sequence). This record comes from a study of radiotherapy plus CTLA-4 blockade in lung cancer. This chain joins TRBV27 and TRBJ2-7; no clear D gene. The input for sequencing was peripheral blood, taken from a patient treated with radiotherapy plus ipilimumab. The sequence was obtained from a human donor with non-small cell lung cancer that progressed on radiotherapy plus ipilimumab. CDR3 sequence: CASSPVIHGYEQYF. As DNA, the CDR3 is TGTGCCAGCAGTCCAGTCATCCATGGCTACGAGCAGTACTTC.